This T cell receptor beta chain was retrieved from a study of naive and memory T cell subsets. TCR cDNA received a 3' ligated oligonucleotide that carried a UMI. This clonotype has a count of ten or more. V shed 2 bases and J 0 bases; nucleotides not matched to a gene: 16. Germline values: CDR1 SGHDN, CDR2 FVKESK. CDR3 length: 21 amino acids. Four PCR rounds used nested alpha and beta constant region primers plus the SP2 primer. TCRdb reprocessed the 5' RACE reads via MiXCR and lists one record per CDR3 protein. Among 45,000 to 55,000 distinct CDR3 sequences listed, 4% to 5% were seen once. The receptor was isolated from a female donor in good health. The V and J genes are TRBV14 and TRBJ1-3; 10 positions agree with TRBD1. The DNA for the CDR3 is TGTGCCAGCAGCCAACTTAACCCGGGACAGGGGCGAAGGGGCTCTGGAAACACCATATATTTT. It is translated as CASSQLNPGQGRRGSGNTIYF.